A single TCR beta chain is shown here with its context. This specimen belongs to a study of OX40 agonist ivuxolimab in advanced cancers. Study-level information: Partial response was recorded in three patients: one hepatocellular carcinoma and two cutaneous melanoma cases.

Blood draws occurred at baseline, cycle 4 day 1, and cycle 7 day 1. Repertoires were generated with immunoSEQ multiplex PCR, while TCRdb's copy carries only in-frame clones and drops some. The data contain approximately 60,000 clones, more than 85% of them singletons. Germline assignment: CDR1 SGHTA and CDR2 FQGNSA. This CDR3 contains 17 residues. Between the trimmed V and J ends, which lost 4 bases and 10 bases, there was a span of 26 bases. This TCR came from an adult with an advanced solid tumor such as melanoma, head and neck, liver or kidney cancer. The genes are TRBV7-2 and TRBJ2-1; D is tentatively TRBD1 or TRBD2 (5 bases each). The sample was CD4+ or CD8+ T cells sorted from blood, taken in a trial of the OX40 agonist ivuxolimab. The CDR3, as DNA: TGTGCCAGCAGCTGGACCCGGGGCCGCTCCGGTCGAGGGGAGCAGTTCTTC. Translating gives CASSWTRGRSGRGEQFF.